This paragraph reports one TCR beta chain. This specimen comes from a study of CD8 T cells in Susac syndrome. Random hexamers were used to reverse transcribe roughly 0.45 to 1 ug of RNA. TCRdb independently ran MiXCR on the immunoSEQ multiplex PCR reads; one entry per CDR3 protein. The top ten clones hold about 0.26% of a sample with fewer than 150,000 distinct CDR3 sequences, approximately 93% of them seen once. V dropped 4 bases and J dropped 4 bases, with 18 bases sitting between them. Germline V gene lookup returns CDR1 SGDLS and CDR2 YYNGEE. CDR3 length: 15 residues. The sequence came from a human donor in good health. The sequencing sample was made of CD8+ T cells from PBMCs. V and J are TRBV9 and TRBJ2-7, with no clear D. The DNA of the CDR3 is TGTGCCAGCAGCTCCGGACGAGTCAATTCGTACGAGCAGTACTTC. It translates to CASSSGRVNSYEQYF.